This T cell receptor (beta chain) came from a study of neurological immune-mediated disorders. Findings and limits, study-wide: The multiple sclerosis repertoire cluster was associated with no clinical or MRI feature.

A remark on this clonotype: As yet, its antigen is unknown.

The cDNA came from 5'RACE, which used 10-nucleotide random UMIs. From the 5' RACE reads, TCRdb called clonotypes with MiXCR, one entry per CDR3 protein. The repertoire holds roughly 70,000 distinct CDR3 sequences, with approximately 5.2% as singletons. This CDR3 comprises 13 residues. Germline V gene data show CDR1 as MGHRA and CDR2 as YSYEKL. Trimming shortened V by 2 bases and J by 1 base, and 3 bases separated the two germline ends. For the unsorted libraries, 2 million PBMCs stored at -80 C served as input. V is TRBV4-1 and J is TRBJ1-3; D unclear. Sequencing input: PBMCs. This sequence was found in a young woman with multiple sclerosis. CDR3 sequence (DNA): TGCGCCAGCAGCCAAAGATCTGGAAACACCATATATTTT. Translating gives CASSQRSGNTIYF.